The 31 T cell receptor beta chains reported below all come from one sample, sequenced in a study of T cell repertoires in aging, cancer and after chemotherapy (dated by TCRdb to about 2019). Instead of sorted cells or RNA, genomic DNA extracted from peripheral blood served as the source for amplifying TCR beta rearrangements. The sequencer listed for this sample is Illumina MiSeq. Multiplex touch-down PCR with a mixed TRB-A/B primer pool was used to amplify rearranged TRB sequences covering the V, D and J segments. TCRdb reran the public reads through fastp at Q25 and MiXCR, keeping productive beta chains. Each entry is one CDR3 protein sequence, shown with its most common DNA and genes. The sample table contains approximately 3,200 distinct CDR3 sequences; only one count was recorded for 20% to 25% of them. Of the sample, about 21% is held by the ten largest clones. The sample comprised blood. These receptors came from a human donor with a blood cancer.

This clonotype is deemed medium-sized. This chain's CDR3 is CASSPRQGPTYEQYF. Here the CDR3 DNA reads TGTGCCAGCAGTCCGAGACAGGGCCCTACCTACGAGCAGTACTTC. J is TRBJ2-7 and V is TRBV6-5; 7 bases fit TRBD1. V trimming: 5 bases; J trimming: 2 bases; junction bases outside the gene matches: 9. Germline V gene lookup returns CDR1 MNHEY and CDR2 SVGAGI. The CDR3 spans 15 residues.

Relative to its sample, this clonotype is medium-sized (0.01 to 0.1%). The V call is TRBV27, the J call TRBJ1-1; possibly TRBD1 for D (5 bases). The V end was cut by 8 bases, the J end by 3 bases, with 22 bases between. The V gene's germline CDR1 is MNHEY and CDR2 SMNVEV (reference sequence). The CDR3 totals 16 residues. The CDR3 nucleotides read TGTGCCAGCGGCTACAGTAGGGGACGGATGGACACTGAAGCTTTCTTT. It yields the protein CASGYSRGRMDTEAFF.

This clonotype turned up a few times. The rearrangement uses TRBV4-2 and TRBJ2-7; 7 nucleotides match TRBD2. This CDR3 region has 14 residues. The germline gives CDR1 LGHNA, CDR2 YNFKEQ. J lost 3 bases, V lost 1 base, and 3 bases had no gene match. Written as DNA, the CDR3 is TGTGCCAGCAGCCAAGGGGGGGGGAGCTACGAGCAGTACTTC. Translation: CASSQGGGSYEQYF.

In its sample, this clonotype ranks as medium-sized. The chain's CDR3 is CASSYRETSTDTQYF. CDR3 nucleotides: TGTGCCAGCAGTTACAGGGAAACAAGCACAGATACGCAGTATTTT. The rearrangement links TRBV6-2 or TRBV6-3 to TRBJ2-3; no clear D gene. V lost 2 bases, J lost 0 bases, and 9 bases lay in between. CDR3 length: 15 amino acids. Germline-derived CDR1 and CDR2 are MNHEY and SVGEGT.

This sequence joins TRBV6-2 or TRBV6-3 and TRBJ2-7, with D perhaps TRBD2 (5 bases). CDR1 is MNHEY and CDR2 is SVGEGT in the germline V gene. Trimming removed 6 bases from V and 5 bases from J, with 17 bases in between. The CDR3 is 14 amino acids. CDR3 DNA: TGTGCCAGCAGGCGGTTGGCAGCGGTGGACGAGCAGTACTTC. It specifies CASRRLAAVDEQYF.

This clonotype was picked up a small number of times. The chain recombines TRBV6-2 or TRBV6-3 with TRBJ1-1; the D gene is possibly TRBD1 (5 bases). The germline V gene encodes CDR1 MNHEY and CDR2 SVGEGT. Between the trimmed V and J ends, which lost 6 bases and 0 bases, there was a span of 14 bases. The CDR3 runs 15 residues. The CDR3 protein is CASSFPGLMNTEAFF. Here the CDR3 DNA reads TGTGCCAGCAGCTTCCCGGGACTGATGAACACTGAAGCTTTCTTT.

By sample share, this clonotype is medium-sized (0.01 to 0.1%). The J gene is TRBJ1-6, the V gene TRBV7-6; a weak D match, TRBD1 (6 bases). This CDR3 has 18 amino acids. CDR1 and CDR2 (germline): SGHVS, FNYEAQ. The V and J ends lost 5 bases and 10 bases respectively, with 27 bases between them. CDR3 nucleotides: TGTGCCAGCAGCGGTCATCTGGGACAAGGGGGTGAGGCGTCACCCCTCCACTTT. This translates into CASSGHLGQGGEASPLHF.

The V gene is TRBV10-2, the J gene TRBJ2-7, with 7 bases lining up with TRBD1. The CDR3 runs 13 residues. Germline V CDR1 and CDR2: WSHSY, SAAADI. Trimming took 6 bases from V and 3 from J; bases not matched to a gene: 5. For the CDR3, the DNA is TGCGCCAGCAGGCACAGGGGTGGCTACGAGCAGTACTTC. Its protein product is CASRHRGGYEQYF.

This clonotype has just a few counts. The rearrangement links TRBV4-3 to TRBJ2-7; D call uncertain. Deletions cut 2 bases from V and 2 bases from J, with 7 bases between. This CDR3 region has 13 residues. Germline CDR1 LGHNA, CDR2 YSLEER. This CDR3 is CASSQTVTYEQYF. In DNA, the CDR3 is TGCGCCAGCAGCCAAACCGTTACCTACGAGCAGTACTTC.

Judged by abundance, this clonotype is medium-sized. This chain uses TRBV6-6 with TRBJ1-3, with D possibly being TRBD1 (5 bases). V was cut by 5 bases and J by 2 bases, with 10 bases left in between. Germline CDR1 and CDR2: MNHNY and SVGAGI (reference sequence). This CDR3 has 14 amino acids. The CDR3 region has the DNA TGTGCCAGCAGTCGAGGGACGGCTGGAAACACCATATATTTT. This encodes CASSRGTAGNTIYF.

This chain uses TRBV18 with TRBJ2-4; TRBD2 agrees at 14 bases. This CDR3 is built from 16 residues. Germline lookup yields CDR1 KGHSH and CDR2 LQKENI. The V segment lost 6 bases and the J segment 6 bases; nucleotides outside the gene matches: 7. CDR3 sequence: CASSISGTSGGNIQYF. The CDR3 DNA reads TGTGCCAGCTCCATCTCAGGGACTAGCGGGGGAAACATTCAGTACTTC.

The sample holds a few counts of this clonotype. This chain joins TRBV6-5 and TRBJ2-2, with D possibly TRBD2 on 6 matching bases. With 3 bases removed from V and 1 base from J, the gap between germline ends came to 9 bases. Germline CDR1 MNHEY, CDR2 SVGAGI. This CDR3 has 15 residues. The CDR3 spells CASSYDGRNTGELFF. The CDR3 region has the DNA TGTGCCAGCAGTTATGACGGGAGGAACACCGGGGAGCTGTTTTTT.

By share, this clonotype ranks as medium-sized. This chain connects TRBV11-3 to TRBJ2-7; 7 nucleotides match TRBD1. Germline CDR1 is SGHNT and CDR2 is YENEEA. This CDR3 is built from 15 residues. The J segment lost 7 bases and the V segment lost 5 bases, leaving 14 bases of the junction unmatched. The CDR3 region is CASSPFGTAPGEQYF. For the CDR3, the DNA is TGTGCCAGCAGCCCCTTCGGGACAGCCCCGGGAGAGCAGTACTTC.

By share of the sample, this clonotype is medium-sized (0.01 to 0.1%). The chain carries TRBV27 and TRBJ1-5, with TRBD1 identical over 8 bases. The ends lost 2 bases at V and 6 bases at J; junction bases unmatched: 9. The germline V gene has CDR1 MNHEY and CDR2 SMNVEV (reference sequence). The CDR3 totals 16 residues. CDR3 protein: CASSLGGDRRAQPQHF. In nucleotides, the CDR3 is TGTGCCAGCAGTTTAGGAGGGGACAGGAGGGCTCAGCCCCAGCATTTT.

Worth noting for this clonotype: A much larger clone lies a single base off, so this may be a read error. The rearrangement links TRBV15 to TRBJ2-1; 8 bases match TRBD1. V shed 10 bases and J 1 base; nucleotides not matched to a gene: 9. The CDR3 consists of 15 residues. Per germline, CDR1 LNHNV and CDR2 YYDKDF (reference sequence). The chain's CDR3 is CAIRGRQGSYNEQFF. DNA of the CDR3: TGTGCCATCAGAGGACGACAGGGGTCCTACAATGAGCAGTTCTTC.

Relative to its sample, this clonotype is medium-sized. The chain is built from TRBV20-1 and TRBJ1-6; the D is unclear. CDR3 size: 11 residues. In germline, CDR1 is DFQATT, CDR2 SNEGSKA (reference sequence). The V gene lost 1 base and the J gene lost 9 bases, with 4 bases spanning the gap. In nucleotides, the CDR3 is TGCAGTGCTAGAGTGGGTTCACCCCTCCACTTT. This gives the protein CSARVGSPLHF.

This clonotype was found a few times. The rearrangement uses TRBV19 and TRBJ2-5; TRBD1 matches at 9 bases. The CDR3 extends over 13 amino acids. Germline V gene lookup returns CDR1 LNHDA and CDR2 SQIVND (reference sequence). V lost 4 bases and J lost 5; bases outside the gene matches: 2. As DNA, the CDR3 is TGTGCCAGTAGTAGGGACAGGGTTGAGACCCAGTACTTC. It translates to CASSRDRVETQYF.

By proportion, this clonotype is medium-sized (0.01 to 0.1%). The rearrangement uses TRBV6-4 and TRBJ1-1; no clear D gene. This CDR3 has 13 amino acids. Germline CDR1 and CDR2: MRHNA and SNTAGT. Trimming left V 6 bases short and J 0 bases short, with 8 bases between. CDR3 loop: CASREQMNTEAFF. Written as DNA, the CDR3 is TGTGCCAGCAGAGAACAAATGAACACTGAAGCTTTCTTT.

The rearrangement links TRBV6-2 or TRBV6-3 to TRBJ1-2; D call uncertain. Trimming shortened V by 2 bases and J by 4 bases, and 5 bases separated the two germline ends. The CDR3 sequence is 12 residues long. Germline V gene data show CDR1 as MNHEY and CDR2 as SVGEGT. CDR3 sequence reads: CASSYGSYGYTF. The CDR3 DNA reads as TGTGCCAGCAGTTACGGGTCCTATGGCTACACCTTC.

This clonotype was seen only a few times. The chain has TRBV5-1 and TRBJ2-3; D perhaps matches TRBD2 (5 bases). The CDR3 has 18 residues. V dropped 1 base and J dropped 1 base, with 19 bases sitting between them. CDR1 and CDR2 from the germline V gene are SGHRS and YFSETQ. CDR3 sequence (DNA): TGCGCCAGCAGCTTGAACGTACTAGACACCCCCGGCACAGATACGCAGTATTTT. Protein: CASSLNVLDTPGTDTQYF.

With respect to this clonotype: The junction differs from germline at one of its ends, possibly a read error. In DNA, the CDR3 is TGCAATGCTAGAACCAGGCAGCGTACCGCAGATTCACCCCTCCACTTT. Protein product: CNARTRQRTADSPLHF. The genes are TRBV20-1 and TRBJ1-6, with D hard to call. Germline V gene lookup returns CDR1 DFQATT and CDR2 SNEGSKA (reference sequence). This CDR3 region has 16 residues.

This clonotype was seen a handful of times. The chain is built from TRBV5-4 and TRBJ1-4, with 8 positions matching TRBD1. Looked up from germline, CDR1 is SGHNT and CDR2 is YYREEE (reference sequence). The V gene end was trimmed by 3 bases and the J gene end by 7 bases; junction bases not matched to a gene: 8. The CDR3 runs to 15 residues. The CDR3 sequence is CASSSQQGVREKLFF. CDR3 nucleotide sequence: TGTGCCAGCAGCTCTCAACAGGGGGTCCGTGAAAAACTGTTTTTT.

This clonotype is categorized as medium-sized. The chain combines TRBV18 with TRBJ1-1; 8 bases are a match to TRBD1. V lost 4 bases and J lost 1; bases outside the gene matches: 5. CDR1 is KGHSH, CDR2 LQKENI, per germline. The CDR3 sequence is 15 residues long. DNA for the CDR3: TGTGCCAGCTCACTACAGACAGGGGCGAACACTGAAGCTTTCTTT. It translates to CASSLQTGANTEAFF.

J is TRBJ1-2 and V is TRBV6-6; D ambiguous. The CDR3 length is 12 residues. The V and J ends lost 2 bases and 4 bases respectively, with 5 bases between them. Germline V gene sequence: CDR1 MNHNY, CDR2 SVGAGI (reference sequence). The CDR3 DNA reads TGTGCCAGCAGTTACGGGCCCTATGGCTACACCTTC. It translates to CASSYGPYGYTF.

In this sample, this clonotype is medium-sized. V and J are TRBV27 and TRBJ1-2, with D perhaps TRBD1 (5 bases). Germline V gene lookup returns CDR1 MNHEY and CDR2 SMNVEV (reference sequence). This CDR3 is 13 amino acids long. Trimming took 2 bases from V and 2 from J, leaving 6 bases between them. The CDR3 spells CASSLRDNYGYTF. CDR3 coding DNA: TGTGCCAGCAGTTTAAGGGACAACTATGGCTACACCTTC.

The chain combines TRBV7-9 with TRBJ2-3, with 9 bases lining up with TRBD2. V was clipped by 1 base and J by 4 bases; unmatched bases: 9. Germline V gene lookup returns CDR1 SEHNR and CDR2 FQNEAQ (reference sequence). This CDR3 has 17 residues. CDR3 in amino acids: CASSLGVSGSFPDTQYF. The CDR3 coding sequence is TGTGCCAGCAGCTTAGGGGTTAGCGGGAGCTTCCCAGATACGCAGTATTTT.

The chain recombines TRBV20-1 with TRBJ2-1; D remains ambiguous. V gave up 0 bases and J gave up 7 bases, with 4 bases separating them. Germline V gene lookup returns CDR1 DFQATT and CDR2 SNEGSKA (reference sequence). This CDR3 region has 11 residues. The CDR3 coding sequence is TGCAGTGCTAGAGATTGGAATGAGCAGTTCTTC. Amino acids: CSARDWNEQFF.

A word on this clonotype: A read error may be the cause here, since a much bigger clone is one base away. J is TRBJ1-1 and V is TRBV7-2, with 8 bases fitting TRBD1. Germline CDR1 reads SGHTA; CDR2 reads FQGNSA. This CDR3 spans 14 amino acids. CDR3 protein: CASRTRQGNTKAFF. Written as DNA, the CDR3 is TGTGCCAGCAGAACCAGACAGGGGAACACTAAAGCTTTCTTT.

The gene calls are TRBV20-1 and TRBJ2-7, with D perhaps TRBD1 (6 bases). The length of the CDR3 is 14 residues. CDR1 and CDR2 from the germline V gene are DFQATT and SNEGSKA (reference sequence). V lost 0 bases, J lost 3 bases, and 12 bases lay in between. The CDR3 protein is CSARDGQKYYEQYF. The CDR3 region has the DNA TGCAGTGCTAGAGATGGACAGAAATACTACGAGCAGTACTTC.

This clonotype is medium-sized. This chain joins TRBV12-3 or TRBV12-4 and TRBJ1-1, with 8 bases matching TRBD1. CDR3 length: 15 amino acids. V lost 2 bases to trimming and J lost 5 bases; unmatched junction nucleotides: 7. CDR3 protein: CASSLQGAQWTEAFF. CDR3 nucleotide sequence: TGTGCCAGCAGTTTACAGGGGGCCCAATGGACTGAAGCTTTCTTT.

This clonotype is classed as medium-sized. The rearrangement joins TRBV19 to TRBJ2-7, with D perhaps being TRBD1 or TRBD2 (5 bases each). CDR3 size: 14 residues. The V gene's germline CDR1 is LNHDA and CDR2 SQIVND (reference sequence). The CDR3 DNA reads TGTGCAACTCAAGCGGCTAGGGGCTCCTACGAGCAGTACTTC. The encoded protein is CATQAARGSYEQYF.